This record covers a single T cell receptor beta chain. Its matching antigen is unknown. Germline assignment: CDR1 SGDLS and CDR2 YYNGEE. The V gene end was trimmed by 0 bases and the J gene end by 0 bases; junction bases not matched to a gene: 1. There are 15 residues in the CDR3. Produced via immunoSEQ multiplex PCR; TCRdb's table is partial and in-frame only. This sample yields about 180,000 clones, of which about 91% are seen a single time; 0.49% belongs to the top ten. This specimen belongs to a study of T cell responses to AZD1222 COVID-19 vaccine. Study results and limitations: Vaccination with two AZD1222 doses was followed by a rise in Spike-specific TCR breadth and depth. Without day 14 samples, only post-peak T cell repertoires were studied. Within unmutated variant regions lay the reported targets of nearly half of spike-specific TCRs.

The receptor's source is an adult in good health. The specimen comprised peripheral blood, sampled on day 0 of AZD1222 vaccination. The rearrangement joins TRBV9 to TRBJ2-7; 9 nucleotides agree with TRBD2. CDR3 loop: CASSVGGRASYEQYF. As DNA, the CDR3 is TGTGCCAGCAGCGTAGGCGGGAGGGCCTCCTACGAGCAGTACTTC.